The text below deals with one T cell receptor (beta chain). Its specificity is unknown. Germline CDR1 SGHKS, CDR2 YYEKEE (reference sequence). The CDR3 consists of 16 residues. Trimming removed 0 bases from V and 13 bases from J; junction bases left unmatched: 16. This specimen belongs to a study of blood T cells in healthy people across ages. Study-level information: Template switching picked up about one barcoded beta molecule for each two T cells. Study results and limitations: Age brought a roughly linear fall in TCR beta diversity measured per million T cells. Diversity figures based on one million T cells were deemed too low.

Together with a sample-barcoded 5' primer, a J-beta primer mix was included in a second PCR lasting roughly 7 to 11 cycles. In TCRdb, the 5' RACE reads were re-called with MiXCR into one record per CDR3 protein. The sample lists about 680,000 distinct CDR3 sequences, over 45% seen once, with 30% to 35% in the top ten. The clonotype was recovered from a woman aged 60-75 years in good health. V is TRBV5-5 and J is TRBJ2-4, with 7 bases that match TRBD1. The sample consisted of blood. CDR3 sequence: CASSLGRDSNYNEQYF. As DNA, the CDR3 is TGTGCCAGCAGCTTGGGACGGGACAGCAACTACAATGAGCAGTACTTC.